A single sample is the source of the 6 T cell receptor beta chains below, sequenced in a study of T cell repertoires in cytomegalovirus infection. A single record per CDR3 protein comes from TCRdb applying MiXCR to the reads. In the table there are some 500,000 distinct CDR3 sequences, about 33% of which are singletons. Antigens of these TCRs are unknown. The starting material was cultured PBMCs, obtained from culture after CMV antigen stimulation. The receptors stem from a human donor in good health (CMV status not recorded). Some clones in this sample may be carry-over from other donors' samples.

The chain joins TRBV14 to TRBJ2-1, with 12 bases aligning to TRBD2. Germline V gene sequence: CDR1 SGHDN, CDR2 FVKESK. V dropped 2 bases and J dropped 5; count of bases not matched to a gene: 7. This CDR3 spans 17 amino acids. CDR3 sequence (DNA): TGTGCCAGCAGCCAATTAATTTGGACTAGCGGGAACAATGAGCAGTTCTTC. This codes for CASSQLIWTSGNNEQFF.

The chain recombines TRBV19 with TRBJ2-7, with D uncertain. The CDR3 has 15 amino acids. V shed 4 bases and J shed 3 bases, with 16 bases lying between them. CDR1 LNHDA and CDR2 SQIVND come from the germline V gene (reference sequence). The CDR3 protein is CASSTGNYEGYEQYV. The CDR3 DNA is TGTGCCAGTAGTACAGGAAATTACGAAGGCTACGAGCAGTACGTC.

The chain is built from TRBV19 and TRBJ2-3; 13 bases align to TRBD2. The junction had 7 bases not matched to a gene; V was cut back by 4 bases and J by 3 bases. Germline assignment: CDR1 LNHDA and CDR2 SQIVND (reference sequence). The CDR3 sequence is 17 residues long. CDR3 sequence: CASSRTSGRSGTDTQYF. The CDR3 DNA sequence: TGTGCCAGTAGTAGGACTAGCGGGAGATCGGGAACAGATACGCAGTATTTT.

This clonotype has only one observation. The J gene is TRBJ2-3, the V gene TRBV27, with D unresolved. The germline gives CDR1 MNHEY, CDR2 SMNVEV (reference sequence). The length of the CDR3 is 14 residues. V shed 10 bases and J shed 5 bases, with 19 bases lying between them. CDR3 bases: TGTGCCACCCCACACCGAAGAACGGAAGATACGCAGTATTTT. Translating it yields CATPHRRTEDTQYF.

This sequence joins TRBV4-2 and TRBJ1-5; possibly TRBD1 for D (6 bases). The CDR3 has 15 residues. CDR1 is LGHNA, CDR2 YNFKEQ, per germline. With 0 bases removed from V and 1 base from J, the gap between germline ends came to 7 bases. The CDR3 DNA reads TGTGCCAGCAGCCAAGATGGACAGAGCAATCAGCCCCAGCATTTT. This sequence encodes CASSQDGQSNQPQHF.

V and J are TRBV12-3 or TRBV12-4 and TRBJ2-7; the D gene is possibly TRBD1 (6 bases). The ends were cut back, 5 bases at V and 2 bases at J, with 7 bases in the middle. The CDR3 runs 12 residues. Written as DNA, the CDR3 is TGTGCCAGCAGTAACAGGGCCTACGAGCAGTACGTC. It specifies CASSNRAYEQYV.